The 10 T cell receptor beta chains in this list originate from one sample, sequenced in a study of blood T cell repertoires in COVID-19 (dated by TCRdb to about 2020). Library construction relied on the immunoSEQ multiplex PCR assay. TCRdb holds this immuneACCESS table with in-frame rearrangements only. Some clones are missing; in checked studies, unresolved V genes explain under half, and the rest has no known cause. For this sample the table gives roughly 100,000 clones, of which around 82% were detected only once. About 5% of the sample belongs to the ten largest clones. The sample taken for sequencing was peripheral blood. These TCRs come from a man aged 55 to 70 with acute or convalescent COVID-19.

The V call is TRBV7-3, the J call TRBJ1-6; 8 bases map to TRBD1. Trimming cost V 0 bases and J 5 bases; bases outside gene matches: 0. Germline loops: CDR1 SGHTA, CDR2 FQGTGA. The CDR3 runs 15 residues. CDR3 DNA: TGTGCCAGCAGCTTAACACAGGGGGATAATTCACCCCTCCACTTT. Translation: CASSLTQGDNSPLHF.

The rearrangement links TRBV7-2 to TRBJ1-1, with D perhaps TRBD1 (5 bases). CDR1 SGHTA and CDR2 FQGNSA come from the germline V gene. V lost 5 bases and J 2 bases, leaving 27 bases between the germline ends. The CDR3 consists of 19 residues. Here the CDR3 reads CASSLNKQVTFILNTEAFF. CDR3 DNA sequence: TGTGCCAGCAGCCTTAACAAACAGGTGACTTTTATCTTAAACACTGAAGCTTTCTTT.

The chain couples TRBV9 to TRBJ2-1; tentative D call: TRBD2 (6 bases). Trimming removed 1 base from V and 2 bases from J, with 10 bases in between. The CDR3 extends over 15 amino acids. From germline, CDR1 is SGDLS and CDR2 YYNGEE. CDR3 sequence: CASSVSGRPYNEQFF. CDR3 sequence (DNA): TGTGCCAGCAGCGTAAGTGGGAGGCCCTACAATGAGCAGTTCTTC. The whole variable domain, remainder taken from reference TRBV9 and TRBJ2-1, is DSGVTQTPKHLITATGQRVTLRCSPRSGDLSVYWYQQSLDQGLQFLIQYYNGEERAKGNILERFSAQQFPDLHSELNLSSLELGDSALYFCASSVSGRPYNEQFFGPGTRLTVL.

The rearrangement links TRBV27 to TRBJ2-4; D possibly corresponds to TRBD2 (6 bases). The ends were cut back, 5 bases at V and 8 bases at J, with 13 bases in the middle. The CDR3 length is 13 residues. Per the germline V gene, CDR1 is MNHEY and CDR2 is SMNVEV (reference sequence). CDR3 sequence reads: CASSRTAGYIQYF. The CDR3 DNA is TGTGCCAGCAGTAGAACAGCGGGTTACATTCAGTACTTC.

This clone was seen a handful of times. The rearrangement links TRBV24-1 to TRBJ2-2; 7 positions agree with TRBD1. The CDR3 has 14 residues. J gave up 1 base and V 10 bases, and 5 bases lay outside the gene matches. The germline V gene encodes CDR1 KGHDR and CDR2 SFDVKD. The CDR3 DNA is TGTGCCACGGGGACAGAGAAGAACACCGGGGAGCTGTTTTTT. Translated: CATGTEKNTGELFF.

The V and J genes are TRBV27 and TRBJ1-5; D perhaps matches TRBD1 (5 bases). V shed 5 bases and J shed 3 bases, with 8 bases lying between them. The CDR3 covers 13 residues. CDR1 MNHEY and CDR2 SMNVEV come from the germline V gene (reference sequence). CDR3 residues: CASSGGLNQPQHF. CDR3 sequence (DNA): TGTGCCAGCAGTGGGGGACTCAATCAGCCCCAGCATTTT.

The chain couples TRBV29-1 to TRBJ2-7; 8 bases fit TRBD1. The CDR3 is made up of 13 amino acids. V trimming: 6 bases; J trimming: 3 bases; junction bases outside the gene matches: 7. CDR1 SQVTM and CDR2 ANQGSEA come from the germline V gene. The CDR3 DNA follows: TGCAGCGTGCGGACAGGGTGGGGCTACGAGCAGTACTTC. Translating it yields CSVRTGWGYEQYF.

The J gene is TRBJ1-5, the V gene TRBV5-1; no clear D gene. The CDR3 covers 16 residues. Germline CDR1 SGHRS, CDR2 YFSETQ. The V end was cut by 0 bases, the J end by 1 base, with 11 bases between. DNA for the CDR3: TGCGCCAGCAGCTTGGATACCCCGACAAGCAATCAGCCCCAGCATTTT. It codes for CASSLDTPTSNQPQHF.

The rearrangement joins TRBV21-1 to TRBJ2-7; the table's D gene call, TRBD1, was not cross checked with the DNA. TRBV21-1 is noted as a pseudogene. CDR3 size: 14 residues. The CDR3 DNA reads TGTGCCAGTCACCGGGACACCCAGCCCTACGAGCAGTACTTC. Its protein is CASHRDTQPYEQYF.

The chain recombines TRBV7-3 with TRBJ1-6; D unresolved. CDR3 length: 13 residues. V was trimmed by 2 bases and J by 10 bases, leaving 9 bases between them. Germline V gene lookup returns CDR1 SGHTA and CDR2 FQGTGA. The CDR3 DNA reads as TGTGCCAGCAGCTTAGGAGGGCCCTCACCCCTCCACTTT. This codes for CASSLGGPSPLHF. The full variable domain, in which reference TRBV7-3 and TRBJ1-6 provide the parts outside the CDR3, is GAGVSQTPSNKVTEKGKYVELRCDPISGHTALYWYRQSLGQGPEFLIYFQGTGAADDSGLPNDRFFAVRPEGSVSTLKIQRTERGDSAVYLCASSLGGPSPLHFGNGTRLTVT.